This T cell receptor beta chain was captured in a study of radiotherapy plus CTLA-4 blockade in lung cancer. Findings and limits, study-wide: Early clone dynamics of blood T cells, plus interferon-beta, reportedly predicted response best.

Using immunoSEQ multiplex PCR, the repertoire was profiled, and TCRdb retains in-frame clones only, with some absent. The table includes around 29,000 clones, 80% to 90% detected once. Worth noting for this clone: Its antigen is currently unknown.

Germline V gene lookup returns CDR1 LNHDA and CDR2 SQIVND (reference sequence). The V and J ends lost 6 bases and 5 bases respectively, with 8 bases between them. The CDR3 runs 13 residues. Material: peripheral blood, obtained from a patient treated with radiotherapy plus ipilimumab. The rearrangement uses TRBV19 and TRBJ1-6; D gene uncertain. The receptor comes from a human donor with non-small cell lung cancer that progressed on radiotherapy plus ipilimumab. The chain's CDR3 is CASRQVDNSPLHF. CDR3 in DNA: TGTGCCAGTAGGCAGGTGGATAATTCACCCCTCCACTTT. The complete variable domain, with remaining parts taken from reference TRBV19 and TRBJ1-6, reads DGGITQSPKYLFRKEGQNVTLSCEQNLNHDAMYWYRQDPGQGLRLIYYSQIVNDFQKGDIAEGYSVSREKKESFPLTVTSAQKNPTAFYLCASRQVDNSPLHFGNGTRLTVT.